The 16 T cell receptor beta chains reported below all come from one sample, sequenced in a study of cytomegalovirus exposure and HLA in healthy donors. In the PCR, 60 Vbeta and 13 Jbeta primers were used. Sequencing was performed with immunoSEQ multiplex PCR; in TCRdb, only in-frame clones are kept and a portion is missing. The repertoire holds approximately 140,000 clones, with roughly four fifths as singletons. Material: PBMCs. The source of these receptors is a woman aged 45-65 years in good health and CMV-seronegative.

CDR3 protein: CSVAQGDTQYF. CDR3 nucleotides: TGCAGCGTAGCCCAGGGGGATACGCAGTATTTT. The V call is TRBV29-1, the J call TRBJ2-3; D possibly corresponds to TRBD1 (6 bases). The germline V gene encodes CDR1 SQVTM and CDR2 ANQGSEA. Deletions cut 6 bases from V and 6 bases from J, with 10 bases between. The CDR3 sequence is 11 residues long.

This rearrangement joins TRBV29-1 to TRBJ2-1; 9 bases agree with TRBD2. V trimming: 3 bases; J trimming: 9 bases; junction bases outside the gene matches: 9. Per germline, CDR1 SQVTM and CDR2 ANQGSEA. The CDR3 contains 14 residues. Here the CDR3 DNA reads TGCAGCGTTGAGAGGGGACTAGCATTGGGTGAGCAGTTCTTC. It is translated as CSVERGLALGEQFF.

The chain's CDR3 is CASSPTRQGFGYEQYF. CDR3 DNA sequence: TGTGCCAGCAGCCCCACTCGACAGGGGTTCGGCTACGAGCAGTACTTC. The V and J genes are TRBV5-6 and TRBJ2-7, with 8 bases lining up with TRBD1. The V and J ends lost 4 bases and 3 bases, in that order; junction bases with no gene match: 12. This CDR3 region has 16 residues. In germline, CDR1 is SGHDT, CDR2 YYEEEE. The full variable domain, completed using reference TRBV5-6 and TRBJ2-7, is DAGVTQSPTHLIKTRGQQVTLRCSPKSGHDTVSWYQQALGQGPQFIFQYYEEEERQRGNFPDRFSGHQFPNYSSELNVNALLLGDSALYLCASSPTRQGFGYEQYFGPGTRLTVT.

The chain carries TRBV15 and TRBJ2-1, with TRBD2 matching over 13 bases. CDR1 is LNHNV and CDR2 is YYDKDF in the germline V gene (reference sequence). The V segment lost 1 base and the J segment 9 bases; nucleotides outside the gene matches: 3. The CDR3 sequence is 15 residues long. As DNA, the CDR3 is TGTGCCACCAGCAGAGCACTAGCGGGAGGGCTTGAGCAGTTCTTC. This codes for CATSRALAGGLEQFF.

This clone has more than one count but fewer than ten. The genes are TRBV5-1 and TRBJ2-1; 7 bases align to TRBD2. Germline V gene sequence: CDR1 SGHRS, CDR2 YFSETQ. The trim removed 0 bases at V and 5 bases at J, leaving 5 bases unmatched. The CDR3 consists of 15 residues. The CDR3 bases are TGCGCCAGCAGCTTGGAGGGAGGGTGGAACAATGAGCAGTTCTTC. The encoded protein is CASSLEGGWNNEQFF.

The chain uses TRBV7-2 and TRBJ1-1; D unresolved. The germline V and J ends were trimmed by 1 base and 10 bases, with 19 bases remaining between them. The germline V gene encodes CDR1 SGHTA and CDR2 FQGNSA. The CDR3 is 15 residues long. The CDR3 coding sequence is TGTGCCAGCAGCTTAGGGAGGTCCGGAACCTCTTCAGCTTTCTTT. Residues: CASSLGRSGTSSAFF. The entire variable domain, with the rest obtained from reference TRBV7-2 and TRBJ1-1, is as follows: GAGVSQSPSNKVTEKGKDVELRCDPISGHTALYWYRQSLGQGLEFLIYFQGNSAPDKSGLPSDRFSAERTGGSVSTLTIQRTQQEDSAVYLCASSLGRSGTSSAFFGQGTRLTVV.

The chain has TRBV7-6 and TRBJ2-5; 7 bases align to TRBD1. The CDR3 loop spans 14 amino acids. Germline CDR1 reads SGHVS; CDR2 reads FNYEAQ. V lost 1 base and J lost 2; bases outside the gene matches: 1. The CDR3, as DNA: TGTGCCAGCAGCTTAGAGGACAGGCAAGAGACCCAGTACTTC. Amino acid sequence: CASSLEDRQETQYF. Full variable domain (missing parts from reference TRBV7-6 and TRBJ2-5): GAGVSQSPRYKVTKRGQDVALRCDPISGHVSLYWYRQALGQGPEFLTYFNYEAQQDKSGLPNDRFSAERPEGSISTLTIQRTEQRDSAMYRCASSLEDRQETQYFGPGTRLLVL.

This clone appeared a few times. The chain carries TRBV13 and TRBJ1-4, with 10 positions matching TRBD1. This CDR3 has 15 amino acids. Germline V gene data show CDR1 as PRHDT and CDR2 as FYEKMQ (reference sequence). The V gene end was trimmed by 0 bases and the J gene end by 7 bases; junction bases not matched to a gene: 2. CDR3 sequence: CASSLGGQGFEKLFF. The CDR3 DNA sequence: TGTGCCAGCAGCTTAGGGGGACAGGGGTTTGAAAAACTGTTTTTT.

V and J are TRBV18 and TRBJ2-1, with 8 bases matching TRBD2. V shed 0 bases and J 0 bases; nucleotides not matched to a gene: 7. CDR3 length equals 18 residues. Per germline, CDR1 KGHSH and CDR2 LQKENI. Here the CDR3 reads CASSPPQGGRPSYNEQFF. The DNA for the CDR3 is TGTGCCAGCTCACCACCCCAGGGCGGGAGGCCCTCCTACAATGAGCAGTTCTTC.

The V and J genes are TRBV11-2 and TRBJ2-5, with D perhaps being TRBD1 or TRBD2 (5 bases each). V was shortened by 5 bases and J by 2 bases, with 18 bases between the two germline ends. The V gene's germline CDR1 is SGHAT and CDR2 FQNNGV. The CDR3 is 16 amino acids. CDR3 sequence: CASSLAGWGSQETQYF. For the CDR3, the DNA is TGTGCCAGCAGCCTAGCCGGGTGGGGCTCACAAGAGACCCAGTACTTC.

This chain links TRBV12-5 with TRBJ1-1; TRBD1 matches 7 bases. The CDR3 sequence is 14 residues long. The germline V gene encodes CDR1 LGHNT and CDR2 FRNRAP. Trimming removed 2 bases from V and 11 bases from J; junction bases left unmatched: 11. CDR3 coding DNA: TGTGCTAGTGGTTTGAGGGGACAGTCCCTCGATGCTTTCTTT. Translation gives CASGLRGQSLDAFF.

V usage is TRBV28 and J usage is TRBJ2-1; D may be TRBD1 (5 bases). Germline V gene sequence: CDR1 MDHEN, CDR2 SYDVKM. The CDR3 runs 12 residues. Trimming cost V 5 bases and J 12 bases, with 14 bases left between them. The CDR3 coding sequence is TGTGCCAGCAGTCTAGGGGATCTCTCGCAGTTCTTC. Amino acids: CASSLGDLSQFF.

The chain recombines TRBV5-1 with TRBJ2-5; TRBD1 aligns across 9 bases. The J call is in doubt because the DNA end fits TRBJ2-7 better. Looked up from germline, CDR1 is SGHRS and CDR2 is YFSETQ. The CDR3 covers 15 residues. The CDR3 here is CASSLLGTGIYEQYF. The CDR3 coding sequence is TGCGCCAGCAGCTTACTTGGGACAGGGATCTACGAGCAGTACTTC.

The J gene is TRBJ1-2, the V gene TRBV19; D remains ambiguous. This CDR3 comprises 13 residues. Germline loops: CDR1 LNHDA, CDR2 SQIVND (reference sequence). V was clipped by 4 bases and J by 4 bases, with 10 bases between them. The CDR3 bases are TGTGCCAGTAGTACCCCGGTACCCTATGGCTACACCTTC. It specifies CASSTPVPYGYTF.

This clone was observed a handful of times. This chain joins TRBV28 and TRBJ1-4; D possibly corresponds to TRBD1 (5 bases). In germline, CDR1 is MDHEN, CDR2 SYDVKM. The CDR3 runs 17 residues. The germline V and J ends were trimmed by 4 bases and 2 bases, with 17 bases remaining between them. This chain's CDR3 is CASSSAGRLTTNEKLFF. The CDR3 DNA reads as TGTGCCAGCAGTTCAGCGGGGCGCCTTACGACTAATGAAAAACTGTTTTTT.

This chain uses TRBV19 with TRBJ1-1; D possibly corresponds to TRBD1 (6 bases). CDR1 and CDR2 (germline): LNHDA, SQIVND (reference sequence). CDR3 length: 12 amino acids. Trimming shortened V by 10 bases and J by 5 bases, and 14 bases separated the two germline ends. In DNA form, the CDR3 reads TGTGCCACTTCCCCAGGGGAAACTGAAGCTTTCTTT. Its translation is CATSPGETEAFF. The full variable domain, rest sourced from reference TRBV19 and TRBJ1-1, is DGGITQSPKYLFRKEGQNVTLSCEQNLNHDAMYWYRQDPGQGLRLIYYSQIVNDFQKGDIAEGYSVSREKKESFPLTVTSAQKNPTAFYLCATSPGETEAFFGQGTRLTVV.